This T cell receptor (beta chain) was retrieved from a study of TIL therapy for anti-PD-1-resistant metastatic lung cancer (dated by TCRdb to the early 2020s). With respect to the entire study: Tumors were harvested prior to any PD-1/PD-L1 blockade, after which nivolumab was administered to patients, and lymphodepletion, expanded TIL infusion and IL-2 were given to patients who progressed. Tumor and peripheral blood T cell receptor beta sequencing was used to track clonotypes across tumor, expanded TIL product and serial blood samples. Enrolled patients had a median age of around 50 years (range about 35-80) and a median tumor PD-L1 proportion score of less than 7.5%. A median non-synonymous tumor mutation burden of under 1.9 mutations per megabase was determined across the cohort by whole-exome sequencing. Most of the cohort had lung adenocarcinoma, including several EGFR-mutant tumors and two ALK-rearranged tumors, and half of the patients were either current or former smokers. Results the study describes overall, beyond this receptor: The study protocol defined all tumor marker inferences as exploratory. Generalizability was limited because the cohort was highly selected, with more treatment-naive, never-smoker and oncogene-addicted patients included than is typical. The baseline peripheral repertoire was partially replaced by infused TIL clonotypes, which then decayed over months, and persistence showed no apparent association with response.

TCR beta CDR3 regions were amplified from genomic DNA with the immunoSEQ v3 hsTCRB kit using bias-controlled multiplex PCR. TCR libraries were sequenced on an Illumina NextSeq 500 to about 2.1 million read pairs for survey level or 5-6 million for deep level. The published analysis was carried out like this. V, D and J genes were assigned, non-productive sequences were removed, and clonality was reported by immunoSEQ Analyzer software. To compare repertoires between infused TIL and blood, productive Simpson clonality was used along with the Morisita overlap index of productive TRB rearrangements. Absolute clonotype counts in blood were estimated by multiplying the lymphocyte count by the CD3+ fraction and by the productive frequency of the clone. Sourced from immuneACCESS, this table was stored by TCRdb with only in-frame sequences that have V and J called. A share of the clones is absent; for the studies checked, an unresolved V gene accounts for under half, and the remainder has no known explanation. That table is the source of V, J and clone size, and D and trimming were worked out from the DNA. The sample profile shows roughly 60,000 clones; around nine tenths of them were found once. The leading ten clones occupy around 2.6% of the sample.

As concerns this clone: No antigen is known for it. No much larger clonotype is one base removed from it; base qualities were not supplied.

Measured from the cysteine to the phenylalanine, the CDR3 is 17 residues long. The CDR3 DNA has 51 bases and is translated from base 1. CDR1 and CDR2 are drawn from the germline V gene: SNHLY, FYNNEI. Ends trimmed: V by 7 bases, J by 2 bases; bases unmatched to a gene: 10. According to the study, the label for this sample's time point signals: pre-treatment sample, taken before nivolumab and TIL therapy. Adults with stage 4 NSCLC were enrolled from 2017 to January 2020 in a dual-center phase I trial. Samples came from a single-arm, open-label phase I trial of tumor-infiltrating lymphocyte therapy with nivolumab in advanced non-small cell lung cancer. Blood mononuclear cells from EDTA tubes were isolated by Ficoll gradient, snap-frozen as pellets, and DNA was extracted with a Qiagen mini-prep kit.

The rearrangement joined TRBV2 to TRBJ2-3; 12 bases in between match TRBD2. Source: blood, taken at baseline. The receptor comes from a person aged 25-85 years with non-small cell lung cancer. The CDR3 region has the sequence CASTLGTSGSYTDTQYF. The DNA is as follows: TGTGCCAGCACCCTTGGGACTAGCGGGTCCTACACAGATACGCAGTATTTT.